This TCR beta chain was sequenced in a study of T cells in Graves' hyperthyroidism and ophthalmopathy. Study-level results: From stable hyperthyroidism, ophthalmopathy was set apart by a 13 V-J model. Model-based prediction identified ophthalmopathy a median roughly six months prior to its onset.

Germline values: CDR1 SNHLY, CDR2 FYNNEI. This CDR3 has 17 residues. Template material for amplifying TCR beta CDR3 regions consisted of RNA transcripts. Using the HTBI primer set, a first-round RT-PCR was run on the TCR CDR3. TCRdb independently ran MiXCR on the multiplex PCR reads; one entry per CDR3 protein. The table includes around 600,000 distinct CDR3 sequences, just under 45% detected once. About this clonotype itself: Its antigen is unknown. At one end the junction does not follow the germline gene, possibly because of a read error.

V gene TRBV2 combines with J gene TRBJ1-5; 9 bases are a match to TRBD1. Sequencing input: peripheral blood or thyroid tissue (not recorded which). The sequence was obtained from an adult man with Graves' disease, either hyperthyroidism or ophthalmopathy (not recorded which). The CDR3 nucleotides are TGTGTCAGCAGCACGGGACAGGGAGGAGGGGTCTATCAGCCCCAGCATTTT. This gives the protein CVSSTGQGGGVYQPQHF.